This is a list of T cell receptor beta chains from one sample in a study of T cell changes during pregnancy in multiple sclerosis. Method: immunoSEQ multiplex PCR; TCRdb's copy keeps in-frame clones and lacks some. In the table there are 50,000 or so clones, around 90% of which are singletons. Sample: CD4+ T cells from peripheral blood mononuclear cells, taken in the second trimester of pregnancy. These receptors originate from a female donor with multiple sclerosis, enrolled in a pregnancy study. CDR3s include the opening cysteine and the closing phenylalanine or tryptophan. A D gene is named only where the DNA matches it firmly. Some rows have no size entry. The others give once, few or many, or a class for an expanded clone.

CDR3	DNA	V	J	length	D	size
CASSPPWSQGPGAKNIQYF	TGTGCCAGCTCACCACCTTGGTCGCAGGGGCCTGGGGCCAAAAACATTCAGTACTTC	TRBV18	TRBJ2-4	19	-	-
CASSHRNSPLHF	TGTGCCAGCAGTCACAGGAATTCACCCCTCCACTTT	TRBV25-1	TRBJ1-6	12	-	-
CATNRDRGGNQPQHF	TGTGCCACCAACCGGGACAGGGGAGGCAATCAGCCCCAGCATTTT	TRBV15	TRBJ1-5	15	TRBD1	-
CASSRALNTEAFF	TGTGCCAGCAGCCGAGCGTTGAACACTGAAGCTTTCTTT	TRBV14	TRBJ1-1	13	-	-
CASSSDRAAEAFF	TGTGCCAGTAGTTCGGACAGGGCGGCTGAAGCTTTCTTT	TRBV19	TRBJ1-1	13	TRBD1	-
CASSELRYNSPLHF	TGTGCCAGCAGTGAGTTGCGCTATAATTCACCCCTCCACTTT	TRBV6-1	TRBJ1-6	14	-	-
CASSPQDRNQPQHF	TGTGCCAGCTCACCCCAGGACAGGAATCAGCCCCAGCATTTT	TRBV18	TRBJ1-5	14	TRBD1	-
CASSSLTSGGLGEQFF	TGTGCCAGCAGCTCCCTGACTAGCGGGGGACTAGGTGAGCAGTTCTTC	TRBV7-9	TRBJ2-1	16	TRBD2	-
CASSAQGAILYNEQFF	TGTGCCAGCAGCGCACAGGGGGCAATTTTATACAATGAGCAGTTCTTC	TRBV11-3	TRBJ2-1	16	TRBD1	-
CASSSGQPTYEQYF	TGCGCCAGCAGCTCTGGACAGCCAACCTACGAGCAGTACTTC	TRBV5-1	TRBJ2-7	14	-	-
CSASDSLGGKLFF	TGCAGCGCTTCGGACAGCCTTGGGGGAAAACTGTTTTTT	TRBV29-1	TRBJ1-4	13	-	-
CASSLTRGRKYF	TGTGCCAGCAGTCTAACCAGGGGGAGAAAGTACTTC	TRBV6-5	TRBJ2-7	12	TRBD1	-
CASKSSQSYTDTQYF	TGCGCCAGCAAAAGTAGCCAGTCCTACACAGATACGCAGTATTTT	TRBV5-1	TRBJ2-3	15	-	-
CASSQHGRGDSTDTQYF	TGTGCCAGCAGCCAACATGGGAGGGGGGATAGCACAGATACGCAGTATTTT	TRBV7-3	TRBJ2-3	17	-	-
CASSYGQGTEAFF	TGTGCCAGCAGCTATGGGCAGGGCACTGAAGCTTTCTTT	TRBV7-2	TRBJ1-1	13	-	-
CASSSGTGNTGELFF	TGTGCCAGCAGCTCAGGGACAGGGAACACCGGGGAGCTGTTTTTT	TRBV11-3	TRBJ2-2	15	TRBD1	-
CAWSGALYGYTF	TGTGCCTGGAGTGGCGCACTCTATGGCTACACCTTC	TRBV30	TRBJ1-2	12	-	-
CASFDRRGEKLFF	TGTGCCAGCTTCGACAGGCGAGGGGAAAAACTGTTTTTT	TRBV18	TRBJ1-4	13	-	-
CASSQAGQGASPLHF	TGTGCCAGCAGCCAAGCCGGACAGGGGGCTTCACCCCTCCACTTT	TRBV14	TRBJ1-6	15	TRBD1	-
CASSLGDHRVEEQYF	TGTGCCAGCAGCCTTGGGGATCACAGGGTTGAAGAGCAGTACTTC	TRBV9	TRBJ2-7	15	-	-
CASSMRAFF	TGTGCCAGCAGCATGAGAGCTTTCTTT	TRBV6-4	TRBJ1-1	9	-	once
CASSVEVSAGGGYTF	TGTGCCAGCAGCGTAGAAGTCTCGGCAGGAGGAGGCTACACCTTC	TRBV9	TRBJ1-2	15	-	-